Listed here are 23 T cell receptor beta chains from one sample, sequenced in a study of blood T cell repertoires in COVID-19. Using immunoSEQ multiplex PCR, the repertoire was profiled, and TCRdb retains in-frame clones only, with some absent. The table has over 150,000 clones, about 80% seen once. Sequencing was done on a sample of peripheral blood. These receptors came from an older woman with COVID-19, enrolled during active disease.

This clone was counted between two and nine times. The chain has TRBV5-1 and TRBJ1-6, with a possible D match to TRBD1 (5 bases). The V end lost 0 bases, the J end lost 6 bases, and 13 bases lay between the germline ends. The CDR3 is 16 amino acids. Germline assignment: CDR1 SGHRS and CDR2 YFSETQ. The CDR3 sequence is CASSLEAGLSNSPLHF. The CDR3 nucleotides are TGCGCCAGCAGCTTGGAGGCAGGGTTGTCTAATTCACCCCTCCACTTT.

CDR3 nucleotide sequence: TGTGCCACCGCTCCTAGCGATCGGAATGAGCAGTTCTTC. This translates into CATAPSDRNEQFF. V gene TRBV24-1 combines with J gene TRBJ2-1; D possibly corresponds to TRBD2 (6 bases). Germline CDR1 and CDR2: KGHDR and SFDVKD. Trimming took 9 bases from V and 7 from J, leaving 15 bases between them. The CDR3 spans 13 residues.

In this sample, this clone turned up many times. The chain is built from TRBV9 and TRBJ1-2, with 12 nucleotides matching TRBD1. V gave up 7 bases and J gave up 8 bases; unmatched junction bases: 15. Germline CDR1 and CDR2: SGDLS and YYNGEE. This CDR3 spans 16 amino acids. The CDR3 loop is CASSSGGTGGLGGYTF. The CDR3 DNA follows: TGTGCCAGCTCCTCAGGTGGGACAGGGGGCCTCGGGGGCTACACCTTC.

The genes are TRBV6-1 and TRBJ2-5; 8 bases are a match to TRBD2. The length of the CDR3 is 14 residues. V dropped 3 bases and J dropped 10; count of bases not matched to a gene: 10. Germline V gene sequence: CDR1 MNHNS, CDR2 SASEGT. In DNA, the CDR3 is TGTGCCAGCAGTGAGCTCGCATCGCGGGGGGTCCAGTACTTC. Amino acids: CASSELASRGVQYF.

About this clone itself: One end of the junction is discordant with germline, which a read error may explain. The V call is TRBV7-7, the J call TRBJ2-1; TRBD2 might be the D (5 bases). The germline gives CDR1 SSHAT, CDR2 FNYEAQ (reference sequence). This CDR3 region has 15 residues. The CDR3 bases are TGTGCTAGCAGCTTTAGCGTTAGCTCCTACAATGAGCAGTTCTTC. Translating it yields CASSFSVSSYNEQFF.

The J gene is TRBJ2-7, the V gene TRBV6-2 or TRBV6-3, with 9 bases identical to TRBD2. Germline assignment: CDR1 MNHEY and CDR2 SVGEGT. The V segment lost 2 bases and the J segment 2 bases; nucleotides outside the gene matches: 7. The CDR3 covers 16 residues. In DNA form, the CDR3 reads TGTGCCAGCAGTTACGTTAGCGGGGGCCCTACCTACGAGCAGTACGTC. Its protein is CASSYVSGGPTYEQYV.

The chain combines TRBV18 with TRBJ2-7, with D tentatively TRBD1 (5 bases). V shed 1 base and J shed 5 bases, with 12 bases lying between them. Germline lookup yields CDR1 KGHSH and CDR2 LQKENI. The CDR3 spans 14 residues. The CDR3 nucleotides are TGTGCCAGCTCACCACGCCAGGGCGGCGACGAGCAGTACTTC. Encoded protein: CASSPRQGGDEQYF.

The chain carries TRBV12-5 and TRBJ1-5; 9 nucleotides match TRBD1. CDR1 is LGHNT, CDR2 FRNRAP, per germline. V lost 6 bases to trimming and J lost 3 bases; unmatched junction nucleotides: 6. This CDR3 is built from 15 residues. In DNA, the CDR3 is TGTGCTAGTGGCCAGACAGGGGGATACAATCAGCCCCAGCATTTT. Protein product: CASGQTGGYNQPQHF.

The CDR3 region is CASSQGLVGNEQFF. CDR3 bases: TGTGCCAGCAGCCAAGGCCTAGTCGGCAATGAGCAGTTCTTC. V usage is TRBV3-1 (or the pseudogene TRBV3-2) and J usage is TRBJ2-1; no clear D gene. The CDR3 is 14 residues long. V gave up 1 base and J gave up 6 bases, with 10 bases separating them. CDR1 and CDR2 from the germline V gene are LGHDT and YNNKEL (reference sequence).

The rearrangement links TRBV4-2 to TRBJ2-3; 8 bases map to TRBD2. CDR1 and CDR2 (germline): LGHNA, YNFKEQ. The CDR3 has 15 residues. With V trimmed by 4 bases and J by 2 bases, 5 bases remained unmatched. CDR3 sequence reads: CASSPGLADTDTQYF. CDR3 DNA: TGTGCCAGCAGCCCCGGACTAGCCGACACAGATACGCAGTATTTT.

The chain is built from TRBV11-3 and TRBJ1-1; D unresolved. Germline loops: CDR1 SGHNT, CDR2 YENEEA. The CDR3 extends over 15 amino acids. The germline V and J ends were trimmed by 7 bases and 0 bases, with 15 bases remaining between them. The CDR3 protein is CASTKGDGVNTEAFF. The CDR3 nucleotides are TGTGCCAGCACCAAAGGAGACGGAGTGAACACTGAAGCTTTCTTT.

The chain couples TRBV6-5 to TRBJ2-7; maybe TRBD1 (7 bases). CDR3 length equals 16 residues. Deletions cut 2 bases from V and 3 bases from J, with 17 bases between. Germline V CDR1 and CDR2: MNHEY, SVGAGI. The CDR3 spells CASSYQTGRSYYEQYF. CDR3 sequence (DNA): TGTGCCAGCAGTTACCAGACAGGGAGGTCCTACTACGAGCAGTACTTC.

The chain uses TRBV7-6 and TRBJ1-1; the match to TRBD1 covers 7 bases. The CDR3 consists of 16 residues. Germline CDR1 SGHVS, CDR2 FNYEAQ. V gave up 9 bases and J gave up 0 bases; unmatched junction bases: 13. As DNA, the CDR3 is TGTGCCAGGGGATCCCCTAAGACAGGGATGAACACTGAAGCTTTCTTT. It specifies CARGSPKTGMNTEAFF.

The chain has TRBV24-1 and TRBJ2-7; 11 bases line up with TRBD1. Unmatched junction bases numbered 14, after V lost 4 bases and J lost 7 bases. CDR3 length: 17 residues. CDR1 is KGHDR and CDR2 is SFDVKD in the germline V gene. CDR3 sequence (DNA): TGTGCCACCAGTGAAACGGACAGGGGGCTAACCGTTAAGGAGCAGTACTTC. Translated, it gives CATSETDRGLTVKEQYF.

This sequence joins TRBV18 and TRBJ1-6, with D possibly TRBD1 on 6 matching bases. Germline assignment: CDR1 KGHSH and CDR2 LQKENI. V gave up 5 bases and J gave up 5 bases, with 16 bases separating them. The CDR3 length is 16 residues. In DNA form, the CDR3 reads TGTGCCAGCTCAGCCCTCGCAGGGGACAATAATTCACCCCTCCACTTT. Encoded protein: CASSALAGDNNSPLHF.

This clone has a single count. This sequence joins TRBV12-3 or TRBV12-4 and TRBJ1-1; D is undetermined. The V end was cut by 8 bases, the J end by 5 bases, with 15 bases between. The CDR3 has 13 residues. The CDR3 region has the DNA TGTGCCAGCGGGTCCACACTAGGAACTGAAGCTTTCTTT. This gives the protein CASGSTLGTEAFF.

The V call is TRBV11-2, the J call TRBJ2-3; D unresolved. The CDR3 is 14 residues long. The germline V and J ends were trimmed by 2 bases and 10 bases, with 16 bases remaining between them. CDR1 and CDR2 from the germline V gene are SGHAT and FQNNGV. CDR3 loop: CASSLSRRSWAQYF. Written as DNA, the CDR3 is TGTGCCAGCAGCTTAAGCAGGCGCTCGTGGGCGCAGTATTTT.

The V and J genes are TRBV15 and TRBJ1-3; D might be TRBD1 (5 bases). The CDR3 runs to 15 residues. The V gene lost 3 bases and the J gene lost 2 bases, with 11 bases spanning the gap. The germline CDR1 and CDR2 sequences are LNHNV and YYDKDF (reference sequence). CDR3 in amino acids: CATSRGTEPGNTIYF. In nucleotides, the CDR3 is TGTGCCACCAGCAGGGGGACTGAGCCTGGAAACACCATATATTTT.

J is TRBJ1-1 and V is TRBV7-8; a weak D match, TRBD1 (5 bases). Trimming removed 1 base at V and 0 bases at J, with 21 bases between. This CDR3 contains 19 residues. CDR1 and CDR2 from the germline V gene are SGHVS and FQNEAQ. CDR3 in amino acids: CASSLGGWGNDQLNTEAFF. The CDR3 bases are TGTGCCAGCAGCTTAGGGGGTTGGGGCAATGATCAGCTGAACACTGAAGCTTTCTTT. Full variable domain (rest looked up from reference TRBV7-8 and TRBJ1-1): GAGVSQSPRYKVAKRGQDVALRCDPISGHVSLFWYQQALGQGPEFLTYFQNEAQLDKSGLPSDRFFAERPEGSVSTLKIQRTQQEDSAVYLCASSLGGWGNDQLNTEAFFGQGTRLTVV.

There are a few counts of this clone. The chain employs TRBV6-6 and TRBJ1-6; 9 nucleotides line up with TRBD1. This CDR3 is 16 amino acids long. V shed 0 bases and J 9 bases; nucleotides not matched to a gene: 6. CDR1 MNHNY and CDR2 SVGAGI come from the germline V gene (reference sequence). The CDR3 here is CASSYSTGGFSSPLHF. The DNA for the CDR3 is TGTGCCAGCAGTTACTCCACAGGGGGCTTCTCTTCACCCCTCCACTTT.

V is TRBV10-1 and J is TRBJ2-5, with D unresolved. Germline CDR1 is WNHNN and CDR2 is SYGVQD (reference sequence). The length of the CDR3 is 12 residues. The V and J ends lost 3 bases and 3 bases respectively, with 5 bases between them. The CDR3 nucleotides are TGCGCCAGCAGTGACGACAAAGAGACCCAGTACTTC. Amino acids: CASSDDKETQYF.

The genes are TRBV5-1 and TRBJ2-4; D may be TRBD1 (5 bases). V lost 0 bases and J 6 bases, leaving 16 bases between the germline ends. Germline CDR1 and CDR2: SGHRS and YFSETQ. CDR3 length: 16 amino acids. CDR3 sequence reads: CASSLGQGMRGNIQYF. The CDR3, as DNA: TGCGCCAGCAGCTTGGGGCAGGGCATGAGAGGAAACATTCAGTACTTC.

V usage is TRBV7-9 and J usage is TRBJ2-3; TRBD2 might be the D (7 bases). Germline lookup yields CDR1 SEHNR and CDR2 FQNEAQ (reference sequence). The CDR3 covers 14 residues. V gave up 5 bases and J gave up 3 bases, with 12 bases separating them. CDR3 bases: TGTGCCAGCAGCGTTCGGGGGGCTACAGATACGCAGTATTTT. The encoded protein is CASSVRGATDTQYF.